This T cell receptor (beta chain) was documented in a study of beta chain features in type 1 diabetes. Study-level points and caveats: Researchers reported that naive, central memory and Treg TCRB repertoires appeared more similar in patients than in healthy donors.

As every portion of the isolated RNA was reverse transcribed, the sequencing read expressed TCRB transcripts. Produced via immunoSEQ multiplex PCR; TCRdb's table is partial and in-frame only. There are some 150,000 clones in the sample; roughly 10% occur only once, and 0.55% to 0.65% lies in the top ten. The V gene's germline CDR1 is SGDLS and CDR2 YYNGEE. The CDR3 is 15 amino acids. The V segment lost 2 bases and the J segment 1 base; nucleotides outside the gene matches: 5. This clone was seen only a few times. Antigen: not known. The TCR comes from a middle-aged woman in good health. Specimen: central memory CD4+ T cells from blood. This chain uses TRBV9 with TRBJ2-7; 8 nucleotides align to TRBD1. CDR3 amino acids: CASSVHRDRSYEQYF. CDR3 coding DNA: TGTGCCAGCAGCGTCCACCGGGACAGGTCCTACGAGCAGTACTTC.